These 20 T cell receptor beta chains were sequenced from one sample in a study of blood T cell repertoires in COVID-19 (dated by TCRdb to about 2020). The library was obtained by the immunoSEQ multiplex PCR assay. The clones in this table, taken by TCRdb from immuneACCESS, are in-frame only. Not every clone is retained; where verified, under half of the shortfall comes from an unresolved V gene, and the cause of the rest is unknown. This sample holds over 150,000 clones; 89% were observed only once. The ten largest clones add up to under 2% of the sample. Sequencing used peripheral blood. The receptors originated from a man in his late teens or twenties who had recovered from COVID-19.

The J gene is TRBJ2-3, the V gene TRBV3-1 (or the pseudogene TRBV3-2); 8 nucleotides agree with TRBD2. Germline CDR1 LGHDT, CDR2 YNNKEL (reference sequence). The CDR3 runs 16 residues. V shed 0 bases and J 3 bases; nucleotides not matched to a gene: 5. CDR3 sequence (DNA): TGTGCCAGCAGCCAAGATAGAACTAGCGGAACAGATACGCAGTATTTT. Translation gives CASSQDRTSGTDTQYF.

This clone was counted between two and nine times. The chain combines TRBV7-2 with TRBJ1-2; 7 nucleotides match TRBD1. The junction had 10 bases not matched to a gene; V was cut back by 1 base and J by 8 bases. CDR3 length: 15 amino acids. Per germline, CDR1 SGHTA and CDR2 FQGNSA. CDR3 in amino acids: CASSLEGRDSEGYTF. The CDR3 region has the DNA TGTGCCAGCAGCTTAGAAGGCAGGGACAGTGAAGGCTACACCTTC.

This clone appeared a single time. The genes are TRBV7-2 and TRBJ1-2; 8 nucleotides align to TRBD1. Germline V gene data show CDR1 as SGHTA and CDR2 as FQGNSA. The CDR3 extends over 16 amino acids. V dropped 0 bases and J dropped 4; count of bases not matched to a gene: 7. Here the CDR3 DNA reads TGTGCCAGCAGCTTAGCCCAAAACAGGGGGGCCTATGGCTACACCTTC. This sequence encodes CASSLAQNRGAYGYTF.

The chain is built from TRBV12-3 or TRBV12-4 and TRBJ1-1; D is perhaps TRBD1 (5 bases). The CDR3 consists of 11 residues. V was clipped by 9 bases and J by 1 base, with 6 bases between them. For the CDR3, the DNA is TGTGCCAGAGGGGAGAACACTGAAGCTTTCTTT. This translates into CARGENTEAFF.

The CDR3, as DNA: TGTGCCAGCAGCCCTTTGGCGGCCAGTCCAACTTCTCTTAATGAAAAACTGTTTTTT. Protein sequence: CASSPLAASPTSLNEKLFF. V gene TRBV5-6 combines with J gene TRBJ1-4; D remains ambiguous. Trimming cost V 4 bases and J 4 bases, with 26 bases left between them. Germline V lookup: CDR1 SGHDT, CDR2 YYEEEE. The CDR3 is 19 amino acids.

V is TRBV6-2 or TRBV6-3 and J is TRBJ2-6; 12 bases agree with TRBD2. V lost 5 bases to trimming and J lost 0 bases; unmatched junction nucleotides: 2. This CDR3 comprises 17 residues. The germline V gene encodes CDR1 MNHEY and CDR2 SVGEGT. In DNA form, the CDR3 reads TGTGCCAGCAGTCAACTAGCGGGGGGCTCTGGGGCCAACGTCCTGACTTTC. It translates to CASSQLAGGSGANVLTF.

The sample holds a few counts of this clone. The genes are TRBV13 and TRBJ2-7; 10 bases match TRBD2. J was trimmed by 7 bases and V by 4 bases; bases with no gene match: 7. The CDR3 loop spans 14 amino acids. Germline assignment: CDR1 PRHDT and CDR2 FYEKMQ (reference sequence). The CDR3 loop reads CASSSSGSILEQYF. CDR3 nucleotides: TGTGCCAGCAGCTCTAGCGGGAGTATCCTTGAGCAGTACTTC.

The chain joins TRBV9 to TRBJ2-3, with D uncertain. The CDR3 has 14 amino acids. The V gene lost 4 bases and the J gene lost 2 bases, with 11 bases spanning the gap. CDR1 and CDR2 (germline): SGDLS, YYNGEE. The CDR3 is CASSFRLDTDTQYF. The CDR3 coding sequence is TGTGCCAGCAGCTTTAGACTCGACACAGATACGCAGTATTTT. Looking up the rest from reference TRBV9 and TRBJ2-3 gives the full variable domain: DSGVTQTPKHLITATGQRVTLRCSPRSGDLSVYWYQQSLDQGLQFLIQYYNGEERAKGNILERFSAQQFPDLHSELNLSSLELGDSALYFCASSFRLDTDTQYFGPGTRLTVL.

V gene TRBV5-4 combines with J gene TRBJ2-3; 8 nucleotides agree with TRBD2. Losses at the gene ends were 2 bases for V and 4 bases for J; bases not matched to a gene: 12. Germline V gene sequence: CDR1 SGHNT, CDR2 YYREEE (reference sequence). The CDR3 is made up of 17 amino acids. CDR3 in amino acids: CASSFPNGRGRADTQYF. Here the CDR3 DNA reads TGTGCCAGCAGCTTCCCCAACGGGAGGGGGAGGGCAGATACGCAGTATTTT.

The chain links TRBV7-6 to TRBJ2-4; a possible D gene is TRBD2 (5 bases). V shed 5 bases and J shed 8 bases, with 19 bases lying between them. Germline CDR1 is SGHVS and CDR2 is FNYEAQ. The CDR3 is 15 amino acids. The CDR3 DNA follows: TGTGCCAGCAGCCCGCTAGCCATAGGCATGGACATTCAGTACTTC. Translating it yields CASSPLAIGMDIQYF.

This clone was counted a few times. The chain recombines TRBV9 with TRBJ2-5, with D perhaps TRBD1 (5 bases). Germline CDR1 and CDR2: SGDLS and YYNGEE. The CDR3 consists of 13 residues. V dropped 4 bases and J dropped 4 bases, with 11 bases sitting between them. The CDR3 DNA follows: TGTGCCAGCAGCCCAGCCCAGGGAGAGACCCAGTACTTC. It is translated as CASSPAQGETQYF. Complete variable domain (other parts from reference TRBV9 and TRBJ2-5): DSGVTQTPKHLITATGQRVTLRCSPRSGDLSVYWYQQSLDQGLQFLIQYYNGEERAKGNILERFSAQQFPDLHSELNLSSLELGDSALYFCASSPAQGETQYFGPGTRLLVL.

This clone has only a few counts. The J gene is TRBJ2-5, the V gene TRBV5-4, with 10 bases identical to TRBD1. Germline V gives CDR1 SGHNT, CDR2 YYREEE (reference sequence). Germline trimming cut 2 bases from V and 5 bases from J; bases unmatched to any gene: 9. The CDR3 consists of 16 residues. The CDR3 protein is CASSFRDRGAGETQYF. The CDR3 DNA is TGTGCCAGCAGCTTTAGGGACAGGGGCGCGGGGGAGACCCAGTACTTC.

The rearrangement links TRBV28 to TRBJ2-3; weak D call: TRBD2 (5 bases). Trimming left V 4 bases short and J 7 bases short, with 12 bases between. The CDR3 is made up of 13 amino acids. Germline V gene data show CDR1 as MDHEN and CDR2 as SYDVKM. The CDR3 loop is CASSSLLANTQYF. The CDR3 nucleotides read TGTGCCAGCAGTTCCCTGCTAGCTAATACGCAGTATTTT.

This clone has ten or more counts. The J gene is TRBJ2-3, the V gene TRBV5-4; D gene uncertain. Germline values: CDR1 SGHNT, CDR2 YYREEE (reference sequence). The CDR3 is 12 residues long. V lost 4 bases to trimming and J lost 4 bases, with 7 bases between them. Here the CDR3 reads CASSGPPDTQYF. The CDR3 nucleotides are TGTGCCAGCAGCGGCCCCCCAGATACGCAGTATTTT. The full variable domain, its missing parts supplied by reference TRBV5-4 and TRBJ2-3, is ETGVTQSPTHLIKTRGQQVTLRCSSQSGHNTVSWYQQALGQGPQFIFQYYREEENGRGNFPPRFSGLQFPNYSSELNVNALELDDSALYLCASSGPPDTQYFGPGTRLTVL.

This chain links TRBV11-2 with TRBJ2-7, with D possibly matching TRBD1 (5 bases). The CDR3 is made up of 13 amino acids. Trimming pared 5 bases from V and 5 bases from J, leaving 13 bases between. The V gene's germline CDR1 is SGHAT and CDR2 FQNNGV. The CDR3 sequence: CASSVLTGDEQYF. The DNA of the CDR3 is TGTGCCAGCAGCGTATTAACAGGTGACGAGCAGTACTTC.

The rearrangement joins TRBV3-1 (or the pseudogene TRBV3-2) to TRBJ2-2, with TRBD2 identical over 10 bases. V was pared by 6 bases and J by 6 bases, with 4 bases of the junction left unmatched. Looked up from germline, CDR1 is LGHDT and CDR2 is YNNKEL (reference sequence). CDR3 length: 14 amino acids. The CDR3 region is CASRNSGRAGELFF. DNA for the CDR3: TGTGCCAGCAGGAACAGCGGGAGGGCCGGGGAGCTGTTTTTT.

Sample share makes this clone medium-sized. This chain links TRBV28 with TRBJ2-3; 9 bases fit TRBD1. CDR1 and CDR2 from the germline V gene are MDHEN and SYDVKM. The CDR3 is 14 amino acids. After removal of 7 bases from V and 10 bases from J, the junction contained 12 bases not matched to a gene. The CDR3 DNA sequence: TGTGCCAGCAACTTACGGGACAGGGCGGTTGCGCAGTATTTT. Protein product: CASNLRDRAVAQYF. The full variable domain, its missing parts supplied by reference TRBV28 and TRBJ2-3, is DVKVTQSSRYLVKRTGEKVFLECVQDMDHENMFWYRQDPGLGLRLIYFSYDVKMKEKGDIPEGYSVSREKKERFSLILESASTNQTSMYLCASNLRDRAVAQYFGPGTRLTVL.

The rearrangement joins TRBV6-2 or TRBV6-3 to TRBJ2-2, with D possibly matching TRBD1 (6 bases). The V and J ends lost 5 bases and 6 bases respectively, with 10 bases between them. CDR3 length: 13 amino acids. Germline-derived CDR1 and CDR2 are MNHEY and SVGEGT. The CDR3 is CASSPRGAGELFF. CDR3 DNA: TGTGCCAGCAGTCCCAGGGGAGCCGGGGAGCTGTTTTTT.

The V call is TRBV14, the J call TRBJ2-7, with 9 bases lining up with TRBD1. From germline, CDR1 is SGHDN and CDR2 FVKESK. The CDR3 length is 13 residues. Trimming at V came to 4 bases and at J to 6 bases, leaving 4 bases not matched to a gene. CDR3 in amino acids: CASSPGTGFEQYF. CDR3 nucleotides: TGTGCCAGCAGCCCCGGGACAGGGTTCGAGCAGTACTTC. Filled out from reference TRBV14 and TRBJ2-7, the complete variable domain reads EAGVTQFPSHSVIEKGQTVTLRCDPISGHDNLYWYRRVMGKEIKFLLHFVKESKQDESGMPNNRFLAERTGGTYSTLKVQPAELEDSGVYFCASSPGTGFEQYFGPGTRLTVT.

The chain couples TRBV5-1 to TRBJ1-1; D gene unclear. Trimming took 4 bases from V and 9 from J, leaving 19 bases between them. CDR3 length equals 14 residues. CDR1 SGHRS and CDR2 YFSETQ come from the germline V gene. This chain's CDR3 is CASSADRISSKAFF. The CDR3 DNA reads as TGCGCCAGCAGCGCGGATAGGATCTCGAGCAAAGCTTTCTTT.